This paragraph covers one TCR beta chain sequence. Autoimmune disease history or systemic immunosuppression disqualified patients. These data come from a study of OX40 agonist ivuxolimab in advanced cancers. The CDR3 sequence is 12 residues long. V was cut by 8 bases and J by 5 bases, with 15 bases left in between. Germline lookup yields CDR1 SQVTM and CDR2 ANQGSEA. Method: immunoSEQ multiplex PCR; TCRdb's copy keeps in-frame clones and lacks some. The data show 35,000 to 50,000 clones, 92% seen once. The sequence derives from an adult with an advanced solid tumor such as melanoma, head and neck, liver or kidney cancer. The input for sequencing was CD4+ or CD8+ T cells sorted from blood, taken in a trial of the OX40 agonist ivuxolimab. This chain joins TRBV29-1 and TRBJ1-1, with a tentative D call TRBD1 (5 bases). This chain's CDR3 is CSTRWGETEAFF. Written as DNA, the CDR3 is TGCAGCACCCGGTGGGGGGAAACTGAAGCTTTCTTT.